Listed below are T cell receptor beta chains from one sample, sequenced in a study of CD8 T cells in Susac syndrome. TCRdb redid the calling of the immunoSEQ multiplex PCR reads with MiXCR, one entry per CDR3 protein. The sample carries around 180,000 distinct CDR3 sequences, approximately 94% recorded once. Sequencing was done on a sample of CD4+ T cells from PBMCs. The receptors come from a human donor with multiple sclerosis. Each CDR3 is given with its conserved first and last residue. Fields, in order: clone size, J gene, D gene, V gene, CDR3 DNA, CDR3 protein. D genes are given only for firm matches. The size entry is marked missing in some rows and otherwise reads once, few, many or a size class.

size: NA
J: TRBJ2-6
D: NA
V: TRBV6-2/TRBV6-3
DNA: TGTGCCAGCAGTTACTTCGCGGTTCGCGCCTCTGGGGCCAACGTCCTGACTTTC
CDR3: CASSYFAVRASGANVLTF

size: NA
J: TRBJ2-1
D: NA
V: TRBV10-3
DNA: TGTGCCATCAGTGGCGGTAGCGCGCCCTCGGCGAAGGAGTTCTTC
CDR3: CAISGGSAPSAKEFF

size: NA
J: TRBJ1-6
D: TRBD1
V: TRBV7-9
DNA: TGTGCCAGCTCCTTCCAGGGGGATAATTCACCCCTCCACTTT
CDR3: CASSFQGDNSPLHF

size: few
J: TRBJ2-1
D: NA
V: TRBV7-2
DNA: TGTGCCAGCAGCTTAGGAGTATCGGTTGGGACTGGCGCTCGACAAGAGCAGTTCTTC
CDR3: CASSLGVSVGTGARQEQFF

size: NA
J: TRBJ2-7
D: NA
V: TRBV24-1
DNA: TGTGCCACCAGTGATTCAGGACGGTCTGGCGACGAGCAGTACTTC
CDR3: CATSDSGRSGDEQYF

size: NA
J: TRBJ1-2
D: TRBD1
V: TRBV28
DNA: TGTGCCAGCAGTACCCAGGACAGGGTGAATGGCTACACCTTC
CDR3: CASSTQDRVNGYTF

size: NA
J: TRBJ2-5
D: TRBD1
V: TRBV2
DNA: TGTGCCAGCAGTGGACAGGGGGCTTATGAGACCCAGTACTTC
CDR3: CASSGQGAYETQYF

size: NA
J: TRBJ1-6
D: NA
V: TRBV20-1
DNA: TGCAGTGCTAGAGATAATTCCGGGACGCATAATTCACCCCTCCACTTT
CDR3: CSARDNSGTHNSPLHF

size: NA
J: TRBJ2-5
D: NA
V: TRBV7-9
DNA: TGTGCCAGCAGCTCACACCGGGGGGCTGGGAAAGAGACCCAGTACTTC
CDR3: CASSSHRGAGKETQYF

size: NA
J: TRBJ1-5
D: NA
V: TRBV6-2/TRBV6-3
DNA: TGTGCCAGCAGTGAGGCGGGTGGGCCCCAGCATTTT
CDR3: CASSEAGGPQHF

size: NA
J: TRBJ2-1
D: TRBD1
V: TRBV5-4
DNA: TGTGCCAGCAAAGGACAGGGGAACTACAATGAGCAGTTCTTC
CDR3: CASKGQGNYNEQFF

size: once
J: TRBJ2-1
D: TRBD2
V: TRBV28
DNA: TGTGCCAGCAATCAGGGAACTAGCGGGGTTACCTACAATGAGCAGTTCTTC
CDR3: CASNQGTSGVTYNEQFF

size: NA
J: TRBJ2-5
D: NA
V: TRBV5-1
DNA: TGCGCCAGCACCCGGAGGGCGGAAGGGAGGGAGACCCAGTACTTC
CDR3: CASTRRAEGRETQYF

size: NA
J: TRBJ2-5
D: TRBD2
V: TRBV7-2
DNA: TGTGCCAGCAGTTCCAGGGGTAGCGGGAGTGCGGGAGAGACCCAGTACTTC
CDR3: CASSSRGSGSAGETQYF

size: few
J: TRBJ2-7
D: NA
V: TRBV6-5
DNA: TGTGCCAGCAGTTACACAGCAAACTACGAGCAGTACTTC
CDR3: CASSYTANYEQYF

size: NA
J: TRBJ2-7
D: NA
V: TRBV20-1
DNA: TGCAGTGTCATAGGGTTCTACTACGAGCAGTACTTC
CDR3: CSVIGFYYEQYF

size: NA
J: TRBJ1-3
D: NA
V: TRBV12-3/TRBV12-4
DNA: TGTGCCAGCAGAAAGACACCTTCTGGAAACACCATATATTTT
CDR3: CASRKTPSGNTIYF

size: once
J: TRBJ2-2
D: TRBD1
V: TRBV6-5
DNA: TGTGCCAGCAGCCGTGGGACAGTCGCCGGGGAGCTGTTTTTT
CDR3: CASSRGTVAGELFF

size: NA
J: TRBJ1-1
D: NA
V: TRBV6-2/TRBV6-3
DNA: TGTGCCAGCAGTTTCCGACAATACATGAACACTGAAGCTTTCTTT
CDR3: CASSFRQYMNTEAFF

size: once
J: TRBJ1-4
D: TRBD1
V: TRBV12-3/TRBV12-4
DNA: TGTGCCAGCAGAAGCAACAGGGGATGGCATGAAAAACTGTTTTTT
CDR3: CASRSNRGWHEKLFF

size: NA
J: TRBJ1-1
D: NA
V: TRBV30
DNA: TGTGCCTGGGACAGATTAAACACTGAAGCTTTCTTT
CDR3: CAWDRLNTEAFF

size: NA
J: TRBJ2-5
D: NA
V: TRBV19
DNA: TGTGCCAGTAGTATAGGGCAGCAAGAGACCCAGTACTTC
CDR3: CASSIGQQETQYF

size: few
J: TRBJ2-1
D: NA
V: TRBV19
DNA: TGTGCCAGTAGTCCCGGACATTCAAGCTCCTACAATGAGCAGTTCTTC
CDR3: CASSPGHSSSYNEQFF

size: NA
J: TRBJ2-5
D: TRBD1
V: TRBV6-6
DNA: TGTGCCAGCAGTTTGAGAACAGGGGGGCAAGAGACCCAGTACTTC
CDR3: CASSLRTGGQETQYF

size: NA
J: TRBJ2-2
D: NA
V: TRBV18
DNA: TGTGCCAGCTCACCAAGGTCGAGGGGCGAGAACACCGGGGAGCTGTTTTTT
CDR3: CASSPRSRGENTGELFF

size: NA
J: TRBJ2-3
D: TRBD2
V: TRBV20-1
DNA: TGCAGTGCTAGGAGTAGCGGGATCACAGATACGCAGTATTTT
CDR3: CSARSSGITDTQYF

size: NA
J: TRBJ2-3
D: NA
V: TRBV3-1
DNA: TGTGCCAGCAGCCAACTTTACCACTTCGACAGTCACCCAACAGATACGCAGTATTTT
CDR3: CASSQLYHFDSHPTDTQYF

size: NA
J: TRBJ2-5
D: TRBD1
V: TRBV2
DNA: TGTGCCAGTCGTGAGACAGGGAAAGAGACCCAGTACTTC
CDR3: CASRETGKETQYF

size: NA
J: TRBJ2-6
D: NA
V: TRBV5-1
DNA: TGCGCCAGCAGCCCAATTGGGGCCAACGTCCTGACTTTC
CDR3: CASSPIGANVLTF

size: NA
J: TRBJ2-7
D: TRBD1
V: TRBV3-1
DNA: TGTGCCAGCAGCCACTCCGGGACAGTTCGCTACGAGCAGTACTTC
CDR3: CASSHSGTVRYEQYF

size: NA
J: TRBJ1-2
D: TRBD1
V: TRBV4-1
DNA: TGCGCCAGCAGCCAACCGGGACAGGGGGCGAAAGGCTACACCTTC
CDR3: CASSQPGQGAKGYTF

size: once
J: TRBJ1-1
D: TRBD1
V: TRBV7-9
DNA: TGTGCCAGCAGCCAGGGGGAGGGGGCCGGTGAAGCTTTCTTT
CDR3: CASSQGEGAGEAFF

size: NA
J: TRBJ2-7
D: NA
V: TRBV12-3/TRBV12-4
DNA: TGTGCCAGCAGTTTAAGACTCCAGGGAGCTTATTCGAGCTCCTACGAGCAGTACTTC
CDR3: CASSLRLQGAYSSSYEQYF

size: NA
J: TRBJ1-2
D: NA
V: TRBV27
DNA: TGTGCCAGCAGTTTATGGGGTAACGGCTACACCTTC
CDR3: CASSLWGNGYTF

size: NA
J: TRBJ2-5
D: TRBD1
V: TRBV20-1
DNA: TGCAGTGCTAGAGGAGGGGCGGGACAGGAAGAGACCCAGTACTTC
CDR3: CSARGGAGQEETQYF

size: NA
J: TRBJ2-5
D: TRBD2
V: TRBV28
DNA: TGTGCCAGCCTAAAACAGCGGGGAGGGGAGACCCAGTACTTC
CDR3: CASLKQRGGETQYF

size: NA
J: TRBJ1-5
D: NA
V: TRBV5-4
DNA: TGTGCCAGCAGCTTGGCCGGGGGAGGTGGCAATCAGCCCCAGCATTTT
CDR3: CASSLAGGGGNQPQHF

size: NA
J: TRBJ2-7
D: TRBD2
V: TRBV28
DNA: TGTGCCAGCAGCCCTTTCCCGGGGGGAGAGCAGTACTTC
CDR3: CASSPFPGGEQYF

size: NA
J: TRBJ1-5
D: NA
V: TRBV18
DNA: TGTGCCAGCTCACCTGGGGGCGGTTGGGATCAGCCCCAGCATTTT
CDR3: CASSPGGGWDQPQHF

size: NA
J: TRBJ1-1
D: TRBD1
V: TRBV12-3/TRBV12-4
DNA: TGTGCCAGCAGTGGGGGGGACAGGGGCACTGAAGCTTTCTTT
CDR3: CASSGGDRGTEAFF

size: NA
J: TRBJ2-1
D: TRBD2
V: TRBV6-5
DNA: TGTGCCAGCAACCTAGCGGGAGGGGATGAGCAGTTCTTC
CDR3: CASNLAGGDEQFF

size: NA
J: TRBJ1-2
D: NA
V: TRBV30
DNA: TGTGCCTGGAGTAAGGGGGGCTATGGCTACACCTTC
CDR3: CAWSKGGYGYTF

size: NA
J: TRBJ1-5
D: NA
V: TRBV6-4
DNA: TGTGCCAGCAGTGAGGACCTCTTGGGGCCCCAGCATTTT
CDR3: CASSEDLLGPQHF

size: NA
J: TRBJ1-1
D: NA
V: TRBV5-6
DNA: TGTGCCAGCACTTGGGGCCAGGGGCTCTCTGAAGCTTTCTTT
CDR3: CASTWGQGLSEAFF

size: NA
J: TRBJ2-4
D: TRBD2
V: TRBV5-1
DNA: TGCGCCAGCAGCCCACTTCTAGCGGGGGGGTCGGTTGGCATTCAGTACTTC
CDR3: CASSPLLAGGSVGIQYF

size: NA
J: TRBJ2-7
D: NA
V: TRBV3-1
DNA: TGTGCCAGCAGCCAGACTACATACGAGCAGTACTTC
CDR3: CASSQTTYEQYF

size: once
J: TRBJ1-2
D: TRBD1
V: TRBV30
DNA: TGTGCCTGGAGTGTACTGGGACAGGGGGCGAAAGGCTACACCTTC
CDR3: CAWSVLGQGAKGYTF

size: NA
J: TRBJ1-1
D: NA
V: TRBV5-1
DNA: TGCGCCAGCAGTTCGGGACCAGGAGACACTGAAGCTTTCTTT
CDR3: CASSSGPGDTEAFF

size: NA
J: TRBJ1-1
D: TRBD1
V: TRBV2
DNA: TGTGCCAGCCCTCTAACAGGGGCCGGTGAAGCTTTCTTT
CDR3: CASPLTGAGEAFF

size: NA
J: TRBJ1-5
D: NA
V: TRBV15
DNA: TGTGCCACCAGCACACGGGACGGTACTCAGCCCCAGCATTTT
CDR3: CATSTRDGTQPQHF

size: NA
J: TRBJ2-7
D: TRBD2
V: TRBV11-1
DNA: TGTGCCAGCAGCGAAAGCGGGAGGGCCCGTTACGAGCAGTACTTC
CDR3: CASSESGRARYEQYF

size: NA
J: TRBJ2-2
D: NA
V: TRBV15
DNA: TGTGCCACCAGCAGGCAGGTGAACACCGGGGAGCTGTTTTTT
CDR3: CATSRQVNTGELFF

size: NA
J: TRBJ2-7
D: NA
V: TRBV2
DNA: TGTGCCAGCAGTCGAGACAACTACGAGCAGTACTTC
CDR3: CASSRDNYEQYF

size: NA
J: TRBJ2-1
D: NA
V: TRBV4-1
DNA: TGCGCCAGCAGCCAACCACTCTTGGCGGACCCCTACAATGAGCAGTTCTTC
CDR3: CASSQPLLADPYNEQFF

size: NA
J: TRBJ2-7
D: NA
V: TRBV20-1
DNA: TGCAGTGCTATTATAGGGAAGACCTACGAGCAGTACTTC
CDR3: CSAIIGKTYEQYF

size: once
J: TRBJ1-1
D: TRBD1
V: TRBV12-3/TRBV12-4
DNA: TGTGCCAGCAGACCAAAGACAGGGTTTGAAGCTTTCTTT
CDR3: CASRPKTGFEAFF

size: NA
J: TRBJ2-3
D: TRBD2
V: TRBV29-1
DNA: TGCAGCGTTGGACCTAGCGGGAGAGACACAGATACGCAGTATTTT
CDR3: CSVGPSGRDTDTQYF